The clone carrying this T cell receptor (beta chain) was observed a handful of times. Its antigen is currently unknown. The data stem from a study of early T cells in non-severe SARS-CoV-2 infection. Findings of the study overall: Lookups in VDJdb leaned toward anti-spike CD8 responses and missed private and CD4 specificities.

With V trimmed by 4 bases and J by 4 bases, 6 bases remained unmatched. CDR3 length: 15 residues. The library protocol tagged individual cDNA molecules with unique molecular identifiers. TCRdb recomputed calls from the 5' RACE reads with MiXCR, one row per CDR3 protein. The sample lists about 69,000 distinct CDR3 sequences, about 11% occurring once. Material for sequencing was whole blood. V is TRBV12-3 or TRBV12-4 and J is TRBJ1-3; 8 bases fit TRBD1. The receptor was derived from an adult who was a healthcare worker with PCR-confirmed SARS-CoV-2 infection or an uninfected control (not recorded which). The CDR3 spells CASSSAGGDGNTIYF. The CDR3 DNA is TGTGCCAGCAGTTCGGCAGGGGGCGACGGAAACACCATATATTTT.